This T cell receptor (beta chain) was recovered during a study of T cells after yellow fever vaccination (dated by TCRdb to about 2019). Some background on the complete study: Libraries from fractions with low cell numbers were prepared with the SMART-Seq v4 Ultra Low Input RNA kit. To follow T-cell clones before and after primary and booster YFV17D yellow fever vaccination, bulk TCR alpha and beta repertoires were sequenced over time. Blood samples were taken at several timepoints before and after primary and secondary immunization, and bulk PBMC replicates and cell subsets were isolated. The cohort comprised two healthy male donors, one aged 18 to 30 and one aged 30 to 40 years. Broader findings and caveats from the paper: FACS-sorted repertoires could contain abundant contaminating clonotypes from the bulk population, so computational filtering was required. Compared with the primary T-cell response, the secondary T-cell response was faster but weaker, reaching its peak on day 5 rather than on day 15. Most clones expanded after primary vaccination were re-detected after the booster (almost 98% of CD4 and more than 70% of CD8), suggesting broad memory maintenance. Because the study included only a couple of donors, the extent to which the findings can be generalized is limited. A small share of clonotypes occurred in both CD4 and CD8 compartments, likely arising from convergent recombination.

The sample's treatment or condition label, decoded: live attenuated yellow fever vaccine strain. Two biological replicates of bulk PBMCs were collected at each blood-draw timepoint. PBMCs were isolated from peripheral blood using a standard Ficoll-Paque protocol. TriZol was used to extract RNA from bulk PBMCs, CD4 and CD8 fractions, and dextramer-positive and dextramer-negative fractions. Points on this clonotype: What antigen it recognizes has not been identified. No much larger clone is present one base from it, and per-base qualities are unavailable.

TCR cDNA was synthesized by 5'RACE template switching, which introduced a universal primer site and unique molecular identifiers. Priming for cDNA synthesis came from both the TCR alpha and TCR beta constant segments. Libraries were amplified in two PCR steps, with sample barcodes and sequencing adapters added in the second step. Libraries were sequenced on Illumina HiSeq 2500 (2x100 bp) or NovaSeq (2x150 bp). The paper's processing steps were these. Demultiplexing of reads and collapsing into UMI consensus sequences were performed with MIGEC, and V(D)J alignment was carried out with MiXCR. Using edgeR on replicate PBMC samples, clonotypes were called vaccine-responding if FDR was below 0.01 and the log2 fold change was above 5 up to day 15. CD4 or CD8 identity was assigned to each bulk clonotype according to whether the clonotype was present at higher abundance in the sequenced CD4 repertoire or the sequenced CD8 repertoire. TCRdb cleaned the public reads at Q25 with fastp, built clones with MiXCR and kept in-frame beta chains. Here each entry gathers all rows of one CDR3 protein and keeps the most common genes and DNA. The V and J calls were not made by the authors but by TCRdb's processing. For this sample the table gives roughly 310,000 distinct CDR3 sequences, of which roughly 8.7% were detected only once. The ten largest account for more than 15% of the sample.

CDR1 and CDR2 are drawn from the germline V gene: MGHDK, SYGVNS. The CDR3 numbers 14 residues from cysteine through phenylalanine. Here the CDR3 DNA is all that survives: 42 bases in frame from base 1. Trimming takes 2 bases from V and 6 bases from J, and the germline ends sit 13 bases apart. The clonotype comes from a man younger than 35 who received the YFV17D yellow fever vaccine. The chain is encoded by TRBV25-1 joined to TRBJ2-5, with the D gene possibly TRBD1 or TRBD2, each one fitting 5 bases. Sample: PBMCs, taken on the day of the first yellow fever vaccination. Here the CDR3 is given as CASSEPGPEKTQYF. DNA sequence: TGTGCCAGCAGTGAACCGGGGCCGGAGAAGACCCAGTACTTC.